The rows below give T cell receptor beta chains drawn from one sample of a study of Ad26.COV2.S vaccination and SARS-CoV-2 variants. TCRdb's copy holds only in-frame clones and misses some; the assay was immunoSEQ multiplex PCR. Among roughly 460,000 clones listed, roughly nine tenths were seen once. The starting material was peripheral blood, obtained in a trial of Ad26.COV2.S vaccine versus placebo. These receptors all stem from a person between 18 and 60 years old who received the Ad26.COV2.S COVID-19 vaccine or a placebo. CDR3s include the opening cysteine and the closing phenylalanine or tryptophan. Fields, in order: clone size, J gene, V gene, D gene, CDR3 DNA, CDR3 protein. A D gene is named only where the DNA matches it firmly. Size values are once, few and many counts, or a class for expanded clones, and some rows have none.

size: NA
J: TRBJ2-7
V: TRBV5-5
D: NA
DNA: TGTGCCAGCAGCTTGGGCCCTCCACAGAGCGAGCAGTACTTC
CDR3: CASSLGPPQSEQYF

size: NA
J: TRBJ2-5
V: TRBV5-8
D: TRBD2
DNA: TGTGCCAGCAGGAGACTAGCGGGACCCCAAGAGACCCAGTACTTC
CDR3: CASRRLAGPQETQYF

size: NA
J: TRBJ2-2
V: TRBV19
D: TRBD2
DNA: TGTGCCAGTAGCCTGGGACTAGCGGGAGGGCCGGGCGGGGAGCTGTTTTTT
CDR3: CASSLGLAGGPGGELFF

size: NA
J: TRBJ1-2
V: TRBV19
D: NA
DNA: TGTGCCAGTAGTATGGGGGCCAGGACGAACTATGGCTACACCTTC
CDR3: CASSMGARTNYGYTF

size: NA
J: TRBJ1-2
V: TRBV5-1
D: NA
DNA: TGCGCCAGCAGCCCTTTGGGTCCAGCCCCCTATGGCTACACCTTC
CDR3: CASSPLGPAPYGYTF

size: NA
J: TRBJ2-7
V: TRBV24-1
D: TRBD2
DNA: TGTGCCACCAGTGATTTGGGACTAGCGGGAGCTCTTTTTTACGAGCAGTACTTC
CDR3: CATSDLGLAGALFYEQYF

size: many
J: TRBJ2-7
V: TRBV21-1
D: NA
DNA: TGTGCCAGCAGCCCTAGGGACAGGGGATACGAGCAGTACTTC
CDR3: CASSPRDRGYEQYF

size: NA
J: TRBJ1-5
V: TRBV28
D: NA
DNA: TGTGCCAGCAGTTTTGGGGGTGGGAGCAATCAGCCCCAGCATTTT
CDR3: CASSFGGGSNQPQHF

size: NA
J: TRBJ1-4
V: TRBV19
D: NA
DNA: TGTGCCAGTAGTACAGCGGTCGCGACAGCAAGAAATGAAAAACTGTTTTTT
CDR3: CASSTAVATARNEKLFF

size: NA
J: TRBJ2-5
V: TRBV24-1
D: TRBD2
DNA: TGTGCCACCAGCTTGGGGAGGGAAGAGACCCAGTACTTC
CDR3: CATSLGREETQYF

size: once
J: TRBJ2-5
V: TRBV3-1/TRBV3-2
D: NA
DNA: TGTGCCAGCAGCCAAGATACCGAGACCCAGTACTTC
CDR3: CASSQDTETQYF

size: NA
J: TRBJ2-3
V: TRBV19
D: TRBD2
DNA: TGTGCCAGTAGTGGCCTAGCGGGGGGGATCACAGATACGCAGTATTTT
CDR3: CASSGLAGGITDTQYF

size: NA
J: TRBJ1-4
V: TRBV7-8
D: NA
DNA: TGTGCCAGCAGCTTCGGATTAGATGAAAAACTGTTTTTT
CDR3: CASSFGLDEKLFF

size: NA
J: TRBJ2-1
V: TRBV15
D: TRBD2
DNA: TGTGCCACCAGCAGAGATCTCTCGGGGGGTCCCAATGAGCAGTTCTTC
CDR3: CATSRDLSGGPNEQFF

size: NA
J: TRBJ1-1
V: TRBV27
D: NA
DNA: TGTGCCAGCAGTTTAAACAGGGTAGCAACTGAAGCTTTCTTT
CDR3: CASSLNRVATEAFF

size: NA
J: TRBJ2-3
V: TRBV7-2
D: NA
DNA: TGTGCCAGCACCCCACCCCTGGGGACTGGGGAAAACACAGATACGCAGTATTTT
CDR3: CASTPPLGTGENTDTQYF

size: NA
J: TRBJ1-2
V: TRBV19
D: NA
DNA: TGTGCCAGTAGTATTACAACCGCTAACTATGGCTACACCTTC
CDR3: CASSITTANYGYTF

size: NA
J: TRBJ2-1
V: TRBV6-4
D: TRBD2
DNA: TGTGCCAGCAGCGGGACTAGCGGGAGTATAAATGAGCAGTTCTTC
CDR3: CASSGTSGSINEQFF

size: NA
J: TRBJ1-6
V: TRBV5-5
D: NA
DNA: TGTGCCAGCAGCTTGTTTCCGGGACAACAACCCCTCCACTTT
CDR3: CASSLFPGQQPLHF

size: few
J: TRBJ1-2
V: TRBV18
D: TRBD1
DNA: TGTGCCAGCTCACCACTCGGGACAGCCTATGGCTACACCTTC
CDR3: CASSPLGTAYGYTF

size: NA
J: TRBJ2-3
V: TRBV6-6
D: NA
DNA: TGTGCCAGCAGCCGACCTATAAACAGGGACGACCCGTTAGATACGCAGTATTTT
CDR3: CASSRPINRDDPLDTQYF

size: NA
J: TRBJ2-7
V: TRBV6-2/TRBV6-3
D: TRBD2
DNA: TGTGCCAGCAGTACCTACCTAGCGGGAGCTTACGAGCAGTACTTC
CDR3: CASSTYLAGAYEQYF

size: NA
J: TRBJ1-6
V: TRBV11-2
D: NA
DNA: TGTGCCAGCAGCTTAAAGAGGGGCTCCTATAATTCACCCCTCCACTTT
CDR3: CASSLKRGSYNSPLHF

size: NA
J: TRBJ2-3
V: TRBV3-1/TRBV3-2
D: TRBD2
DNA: TGTGCCAGCAGCCAGGATGGGACTAGCGGGGGGCTCAGCACAGATACGCAGTATTTT
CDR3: CASSQDGTSGGLSTDTQYF

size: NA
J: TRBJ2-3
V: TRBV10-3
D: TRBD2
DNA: TGTGCCATCAGTTGGACTAGCGGGAGTGTCAAAGATACGCAGTATTTT
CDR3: CAISWTSGSVKDTQYF

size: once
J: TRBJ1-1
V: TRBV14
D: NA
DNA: TGTGCCAGCAGCCAATCAGTCCTCCGGAAAGCTTTCTTT
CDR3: CASSQSVLRKAFF

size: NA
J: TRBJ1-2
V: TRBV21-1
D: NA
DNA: TGTGCCAGCAGCTCCAGGGAAGGCCCCTATGGCTACACCTTC
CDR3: CASSSREGPYGYTF

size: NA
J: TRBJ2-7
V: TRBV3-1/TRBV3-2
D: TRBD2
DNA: TGTGCCAGCAGCCAAAGAGCGGGGGGGCTCTACGAGCAGTACTTC
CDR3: CASSQRAGGLYEQYF

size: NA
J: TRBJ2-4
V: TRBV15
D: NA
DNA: TGTGCCACCAGCAGAGGCGGGATAGCCAAAAACATTCAGTACTTC
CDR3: CATSRGGIAKNIQYF

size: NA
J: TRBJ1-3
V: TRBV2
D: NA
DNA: TGTGCCAGCCCAGAAATAGCAGGGGAGGGAAACACCATATATTTT
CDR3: CASPEIAGEGNTIYF

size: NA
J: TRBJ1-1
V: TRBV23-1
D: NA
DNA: TGCGCCAGCAACCGTGAAGCTTTCTTT
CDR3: CASNREAFF